The next 19 T cell receptor beta chains were all read from a single sample in a study of blood T cell repertoires in COVID-19. Generated by immunoSEQ multiplex PCR, the TCRdb table keeps only in-frame clones and is missing some. The table lists approximately 150,000 clones, roughly 85% of them singletons, with 1% to 1.2% in the top ten. Specimen: peripheral blood. All receptors come from a man aged 35 to 55 with acute or convalescent COVID-19.

The V and J genes are TRBV7-3 and TRBJ2-2; 15 bases fit TRBD2. This CDR3 has 18 residues. V dropped 0 bases and J dropped 5; count of bases not matched to a gene: 4. Germline values: CDR1 SGHTA, CDR2 FQGTGA. The CDR3 is CASSLTLGLAGGTGELFF. The CDR3 coding sequence is TGTGCCAGCAGCTTAACGTTGGGACTAGCGGGGGGTACCGGGGAGCTGTTTTTT.

This clone was detected a few times. In DNA form, the CDR3 reads TGTGCCAGCAGTTATACCGGGACTAGCACCAACAATGAGCAGTTCTTC. Translated, it gives CASSYTGTSTNNEQFF. The chain joins TRBV6-5 to TRBJ2-1; 9 positions agree with TRBD2. CDR1 and CDR2 (germline): MNHEY, SVGAGI. Trimming at V came to 3 bases and at J to 5 bases, leaving 8 bases not matched to a gene. The CDR3 totals 16 residues.

This clone was seen just once. This rearrangement joins TRBV5-4 to TRBJ2-7; D may be TRBD1 (5 bases). V lost 4 bases and J lost 0, with 14 bases in between. The CDR3 spans 15 residues. The germline V gene encodes CDR1 SGHNT and CDR2 YYREEE (reference sequence). Here the CDR3 DNA reads TGTGCCAGCAGCCCCGGAGACAGTCACTCCTACGAGCAGTACTTC. It is translated as CASSPGDSHSYEQYF.

The chain couples TRBV5-1 to TRBJ1-6; 8 bases map to TRBD1. With 2 bases clipped from V and 7 bases from J, the junction kept 5 bases outside the gene matches. This CDR3 contains 15 residues. Germline CDR1 is SGHRS and CDR2 is YFSETQ. The CDR3 region is CASSFRDRSNSPLHF. The CDR3 DNA is TGCGCCAGCAGCTTCCGGGACAGGTCGAATTCACCCCTCCACTTT. The full variable domain, in which reference TRBV5-1 and TRBJ1-6 provide the parts outside the CDR3, is KAGVTQTPRYLIKTRGQQVTLSCSPISGHRSVSWYQQTPGQGLQFLFEYFSETQRNKGNFPGRFSGRQFSNSRSEMNVSTLELGDSALYLCASSFRDRSNSPLHFGNGTRLTVT.

The genes are TRBV5-1 and TRBJ2-2; the match to TRBD2 covers 12 bases. Germline V gene data show CDR1 as SGHRS and CDR2 as YFSETQ. This CDR3 comprises 14 residues. Trimming took 6 bases from V and 8 from J; bases not matched to a gene: 5. This CDR3 reads CASTSGTSGGELFF. In DNA form, the CDR3 reads TGCGCCAGCACCTCCGGGACTAGCGGGGGGGAGCTGTTTTTT.

This clone has more than one count but fewer than ten. This CDR3 is CASSDGESGTEAFF. The CDR3 DNA is TGTGCCAGCAGTGACGGGGAATCGGGGACTGAAGCTTTCTTT. This chain uses TRBV6-4 with TRBJ1-1, with D uncertain. Deletions cut 2 bases from V and 5 bases from J, with 12 bases between. The CDR3 length is 14 residues. The germline gives CDR1 MRHNA, CDR2 SNTAGT.

This chain links TRBV28 with TRBJ1-1; D is ambiguous. The germline V and J ends were trimmed by 10 bases and 1 base, with 16 bases remaining between them. The CDR3 totals 14 residues. Looked up from germline, CDR1 is MDHEN and CDR2 is SYDVKM. The CDR3, as DNA: TGTGCCACCACTTTGGTACAGTCGAACACTGAAGCTTTCTTT. Protein product: CATTLVQSNTEAFF.

The V gene is TRBV2, the J gene TRBJ1-6; D not resolved. Trimming left V 3 bases short and J 7 bases short, with 10 bases between. Germline V gene sequence: CDR1 SNHLY, CDR2 FYNNEI. The CDR3 length is 14 residues. CDR3 nucleotides: TGTGCCAGCAGTGACGGACTCACCAATTCACCCCTCCACTTT. It yields the protein CASSDGLTNSPLHF. The full variable domain, with the rest looked up from reference TRBV2 and TRBJ1-6, is EPEVTQTPSHQVTQMGQEVILRCVPISNHLYFYWYRQILGQKVEFLVSFYNNEISEKSEIFDDQFSVERPDGSNFTLKIRSTKLEDSAMYFCASSDGLTNSPLHFGNGTRLTVT.

This clone has more than one count but fewer than ten. The rearrangement joins TRBV7-3 to TRBJ2-1, with TRBD2 matching 11 bases. Germline CDR1 and CDR2: SGHTA and FQGTGA. The CDR3 totals 15 residues. The junction had 0 bases not matched to a gene; V was cut back by 1 base and J by 4 bases. The CDR3: CASSLIAGGYNEQFF. Here the CDR3 DNA reads TGTGCCAGCAGCTTAATAGCGGGGGGGTACAATGAGCAGTTCTTC.

The rearrangement links TRBV6-2 or TRBV6-3 to TRBJ1-1; weak D call: TRBD1 (6 bases). CDR1 and CDR2 (germline): MNHEY, SVGEGT. The CDR3 covers 15 residues. V was pared by 2 bases and J by 0 bases, with 10 bases between. CDR3 loop: CASSYRDRLNTEAFF. CDR3 in DNA: TGTGCCAGCAGTTACCGAGACAGGTTGAACACTGAAGCTTTCTTT.

The chain is built from TRBV11-2 and TRBJ1-6; unclear D gene. Germline V gives CDR1 SGHAT, CDR2 FQNNGV. The CDR3 sequence is 15 residues long. V lost 1 base, J lost 3 bases, and 7 bases lay in between. The chain's CDR3 is CASSLVAGYNSPLHF. The CDR3 nucleotides are TGTGCCAGCAGCTTAGTCGCAGGCTATAATTCACCCCTCCACTTT.

The chain links TRBV5-4 to TRBJ2-5, with TRBD1 matching 8 bases. The CDR3 runs 15 residues. V trimming: 4 bases; J trimming: 5 bases; junction bases outside the gene matches: 10. The germline V gene has CDR1 SGHNT and CDR2 YYREEE (reference sequence). The chain's CDR3 is CASSVYSGGRETQYF. The CDR3 DNA sequence: TGTGCCAGCAGCGTTTACTCAGGGGGCCGGGAGACCCAGTACTTC. The full variable domain, completed using reference TRBV5-4 and TRBJ2-5, is ETGVTQSPTHLIKTRGQQVTLRCSSQSGHNTVSWYQQALGQGPQFIFQYYREEENGRGNFPPRFSGLQFPNYSSELNVNALELDDSALYLCASSVYSGGRETQYFGPGTRLLVL.

Concerning this clone itself: The same CDR3 also results from other DNA sequences found in this sample. The chain employs TRBV15 and TRBJ2-7, with 11 positions matching TRBD1. V gave up 3 bases and J gave up 6 bases; unmatched junction bases: 1. Germline-derived CDR1 and CDR2 are LNHNV and YYDKDF (reference sequence). The CDR3 has 13 residues. This CDR3 reads CATSRDRGREQYF. The CDR3 nucleotides read TGTGCCACCAGCAGGGACAGGGGGCGCGAGCAGTACTTC. The whole variable domain, filled in from reference TRBV15 and TRBJ2-7, reads DAMVIQNPRYQVTQFGKPVTLSCSQTLNHNVMYWYQQKSSQAPKLLFHYYDKDFNNEADTPDNFQSRRPNTSFCFLDIRSPGLGDTAMYLCATSRDRGREQYFGPGTRLTVT.

This chain links TRBV6-5 with TRBJ1-2, with D hard to call. The germline CDR1 and CDR2 sequences are MNHEY and SVGAGI. With 4 bases removed from V and 6 bases from J, the gap between germline ends came to 3 bases. The CDR3 is made up of 10 amino acids. In DNA, the CDR3 is TGTGCCAGCAGTTTAGATGGCTACACCTTC. This translates into CASSLDGYTF.

V usage is TRBV9 and J usage is TRBJ2-3, with a weak D call TRBD2 (7 bases). The CDR3 consists of 16 residues. The germline V gene encodes CDR1 SGDLS and CDR2 YYNGEE. Deletions cut 6 bases from V and 0 bases from J, with 17 bases between. The CDR3 DNA follows: TGTGCCAGCACCTCTACAAGGGGGGGGAGCACAGATACGCAGTATTTT. Amino acids: CASTSTRGGSTDTQYF.

CDR3 residues: CASSLGGNQETQYF. The CDR3 nucleotides are TGTGCCAGCAGCTTAGGCGGTAACCAAGAGACCCAGTACTTC. This chain links TRBV5-4 with TRBJ2-5; D is undetermined. The CDR3 consists of 14 residues. V was trimmed by 2 bases and J by 0 bases, leaving 8 bases between them. Germline CDR1 reads SGHNT; CDR2 reads YYREEE (reference sequence).

The CDR3 DNA is TGCAGTGCTAGTGGCACCTCCCTGGCCGGGGACGAGCAGTACTTC. This gives the protein CSASGTSLAGDEQYF. The chain links TRBV20-1 to TRBJ2-7; D might be TRBD2 (5 bases). The germline CDR1 and CDR2 sequences are DFQATT and SNEGSKA (reference sequence). V gave up 3 bases and J gave up 5 bases, with 20 bases separating them. The CDR3 runs to 15 residues.

The J gene is TRBJ2-5, the V gene TRBV6-1; 7 bases match TRBD2. CDR1 is MNHNS and CDR2 is SASEGT in the germline V gene. V shed 2 bases and J 5 bases; nucleotides not matched to a gene: 5. The CDR3 is 14 residues long. The CDR3 reads CASSESRGGETQYF. The CDR3 DNA sequence: TGTGCCAGCAGTGAATCGAGGGGAGGGGAGACCCAGTACTTC.

The chain uses TRBV2 and TRBJ2-1; possible D gene TRBD2, 6 bases. The V gene lost 5 bases and the J gene lost 7 bases, with 12 bases spanning the gap. The germline V gene has CDR1 SNHLY and CDR2 FYNNEI. The CDR3 totals 13 residues. Here the CDR3 reads CASSMGLANEQFF. CDR3 coding DNA: TGTGCCAGCAGTATGGGGCTAGCGAATGAGCAGTTCTTC.